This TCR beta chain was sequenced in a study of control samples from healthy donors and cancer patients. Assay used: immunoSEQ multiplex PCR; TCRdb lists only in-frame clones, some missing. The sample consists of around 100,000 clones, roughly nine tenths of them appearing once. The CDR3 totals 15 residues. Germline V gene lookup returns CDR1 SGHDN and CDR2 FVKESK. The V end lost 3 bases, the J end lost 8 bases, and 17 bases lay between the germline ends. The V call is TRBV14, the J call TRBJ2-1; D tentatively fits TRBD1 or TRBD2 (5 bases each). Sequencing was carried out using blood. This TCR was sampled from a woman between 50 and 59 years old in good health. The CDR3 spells CASSQWDDRADEQFF. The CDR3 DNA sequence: TGTGCCAGCAGCCAGTGGGACGACAGAGCCGATGAGCAGTTCTTC.